These 10 T cell receptor beta chains share one sample of origin, sequenced in a study of T-cell reconstitution after alpha-beta-depleted transplantation in children. Unique molecular identifiers were incorporated when the TCRbeta library was constructed. A single record per CDR3 protein comes from TCRdb applying MiXCR to the PCR reads. This table has about 490,000 distinct CDR3 sequences, roughly 10% appearing once. Sequenced here: PBMCs, sampled before TCRalphabeta/CD19-depleted stem cell transplant. All receptors derive from a child aged 2-15 years with inherited bone marrow failure, due to receive a stem cell transplant.

This clonotype has a count of ten or more. This chain connects TRBV20-1 to TRBJ2-2, with D hard to call. In germline, CDR1 is DFQATT, CDR2 SNEGSKA (reference sequence). V lost 7 bases to trimming and J lost 0 bases, with 9 bases between them. The CDR3 runs 13 residues. CDR3 bases: TGCAGTGGCCACTTCACGAACACCGGGGAGCTGTTTTTT. The encoded protein is CSGHFTNTGELFF.

This clonotype was detected many times. The chain recombines TRBV7-8 with TRBJ2-3; D is unclear. V was cut by 5 bases and J by 6 bases, with 24 bases left in between. The CDR3 is 17 amino acids. CDR1 SGHVS and CDR2 FQNEAQ come from the germline V gene. CDR3 in DNA: TGTGCCAGCAGCCTTGGTTTGGCAGGCGGTTCCTACGATACGCAGTATTTT. Protein: CASSLGLAGGSYDTQYF.

In its sample, this clonotype was seen many times. The V call is TRBV13, the J call TRBJ2-6; D unresolved. The CDR3 has 16 amino acids. V lost 4 bases to trimming and J lost 1 base, with 11 bases between them. Germline values: CDR1 PRHDT, CDR2 FYEKMQ (reference sequence). The CDR3 DNA follows: TGTGCCAGCAGCTCTACCCAGACGTCTGGGGCCAACGTCCTGACTTTC. Residues: CASSSTQTSGANVLTF.

This clonotype was observed at least ten times. The chain links TRBV7-8 to TRBJ2-3; TRBD2 agrees at 10 bases. Looked up from germline, CDR1 is SGHVS and CDR2 is FQNEAQ. V shed 0 bases and J 4 bases; nucleotides not matched to a gene: 7. This CDR3 contains 17 residues. The CDR3 DNA is TGTGCCAGCAGCTTAGCCTTGAAGCGGGAGGGCCCAGATACGCAGTATTTT. It specifies CASSLALKREGPDTQYF.

In its sample, this clonotype was seen a few times. This sequence joins TRBV4-2 and TRBJ1-2; weak D call: TRBD1 (6 bases). The CDR3 contains 15 residues. CDR1 and CDR2 from the germline V gene are LGHNA and YNFKEQ. The V end was cut by 0 bases, the J end by 6 bases, with 14 bases between. The CDR3 sequence: CASSQDSVRGNGYTF. Here the CDR3 DNA reads TGTGCCAGCAGCCAAGATTCGGTGAGGGGGAATGGCTACACCTTC.

Here the CDR3 DNA reads TGTGCCAGTAGCCCTGGACCGTCCCTAGGCCCCTACAATGAGCAGTTCTTC. This translates into CASSPGPSLGPYNEQFF. The J gene is TRBJ2-1, the V gene TRBV19; D uncertain. The CDR3 has 17 residues. The germline V and J ends were trimmed by 6 bases and 2 bases, with 20 bases remaining between them. Germline CDR1 is LNHDA and CDR2 is SQIVND (reference sequence).

This clonotype was detected ten times or more. The chain combines TRBV28 with TRBJ2-2; no definite D call. Trimming cost V 7 bases and J 3 bases, with 9 bases left between them. This CDR3 has 13 residues. CDR1 and CDR2 from the germline V gene are MDHEN and SYDVKM. CDR3 coding DNA: TGTGCCAGCACCCGGATTGACACCGGGGAGCTGTTTTTT. Protein sequence: CASTRIDTGELFF.

This clonotype was counted at least ten times. The gene calls are TRBV28 and TRBJ1-1, with a possible D match to TRBD1 (5 bases). This CDR3 is 15 amino acids long. Per germline, CDR1 MDHEN and CDR2 SYDVKM. V was trimmed by 6 bases and J by 0 bases, leaving 14 bases between them. The CDR3 here is CASSQGPLMNTEAFF. The CDR3 DNA sequence: TGTGCCAGCAGCCAGGGACCGCTCATGAACACTGAAGCTTTCTTT.

This clonotype showed up many times. This chain joins TRBV29-1 and TRBJ2-1; no definite D call. This CDR3 spans 14 amino acids. The germline V gene has CDR1 SQVTM and CDR2 ANQGSEA. Trimming shortened V by 7 bases and J by 0 bases, and 13 bases separated the two germline ends. CDR3 loop: CSANGQISYNEQFF. The CDR3, as DNA: TGCAGCGCAAATGGGCAGATCTCCTACAATGAGCAGTTCTTC.

This clonotype was detected many times. The V gene is TRBV21-1, the J gene TRBJ2-3; TRBD1 is the table's D call and was not checked against the DNA. TRBV21-1 is a pseudogene locus. CDR3 length equals 16 residues. CDR3 region: CASSKPGTGVYDTQYF. CDR3 nucleotides: TGTGCCAGCAGCAAGCCCGGGACAGGGGTTTACGATACGCAGTATTTT.